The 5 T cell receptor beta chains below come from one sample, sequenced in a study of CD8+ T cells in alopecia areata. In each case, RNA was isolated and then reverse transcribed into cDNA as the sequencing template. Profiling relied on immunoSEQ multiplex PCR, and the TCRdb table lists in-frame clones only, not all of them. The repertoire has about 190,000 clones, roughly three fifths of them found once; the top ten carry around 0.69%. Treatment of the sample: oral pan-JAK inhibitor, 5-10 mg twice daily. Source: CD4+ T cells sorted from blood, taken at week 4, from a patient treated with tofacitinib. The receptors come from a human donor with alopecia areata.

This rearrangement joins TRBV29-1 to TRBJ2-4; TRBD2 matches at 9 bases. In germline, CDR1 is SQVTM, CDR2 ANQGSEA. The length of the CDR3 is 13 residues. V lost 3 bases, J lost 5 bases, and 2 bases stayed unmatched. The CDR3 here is CSVDRLAENIQYF. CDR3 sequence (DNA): TGCAGCGTTGATAGACTAGCGGAAAACATTCAGTACTTC.

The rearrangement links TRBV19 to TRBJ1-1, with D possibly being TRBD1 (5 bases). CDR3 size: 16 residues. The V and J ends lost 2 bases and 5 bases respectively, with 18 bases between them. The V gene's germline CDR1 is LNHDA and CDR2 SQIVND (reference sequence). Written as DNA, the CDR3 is TGTGCCAGTAGTATAAGGGGATTGGGGGGTGAAACTGAAGCTTTCTTT. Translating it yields CASSIRGLGGETEAFF.

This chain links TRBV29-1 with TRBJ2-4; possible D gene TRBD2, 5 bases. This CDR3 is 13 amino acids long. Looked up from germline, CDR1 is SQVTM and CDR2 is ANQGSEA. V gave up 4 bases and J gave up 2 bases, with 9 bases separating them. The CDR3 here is CSVVRGTKNIQYF. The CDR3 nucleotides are TGCAGCGTTGTTCGGGGAACCAAAAACATTCAGTACTTC.

CDR3 protein: CASSQELKGTGELFF. Written as DNA, the CDR3 is TGTGCCAGCAGCCAAGAGCTCAAGGGCACCGGGGAGCTGTTTTTT. V usage is TRBV4-2 and J usage is TRBJ2-2; D is unresolved. The length of the CDR3 is 15 residues. Trimming removed 0 bases from V and 4 bases from J, with 9 bases in between. Germline V CDR1 and CDR2: LGHNA, YNFKEQ.

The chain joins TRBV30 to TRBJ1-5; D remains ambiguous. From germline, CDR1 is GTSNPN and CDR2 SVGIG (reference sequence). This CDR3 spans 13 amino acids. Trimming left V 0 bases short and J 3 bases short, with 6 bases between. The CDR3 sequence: CAWSVQTNQPQHF. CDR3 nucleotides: TGTGCCTGGAGTGTCCAGACCAATCAGCCCCAGCATTTT.